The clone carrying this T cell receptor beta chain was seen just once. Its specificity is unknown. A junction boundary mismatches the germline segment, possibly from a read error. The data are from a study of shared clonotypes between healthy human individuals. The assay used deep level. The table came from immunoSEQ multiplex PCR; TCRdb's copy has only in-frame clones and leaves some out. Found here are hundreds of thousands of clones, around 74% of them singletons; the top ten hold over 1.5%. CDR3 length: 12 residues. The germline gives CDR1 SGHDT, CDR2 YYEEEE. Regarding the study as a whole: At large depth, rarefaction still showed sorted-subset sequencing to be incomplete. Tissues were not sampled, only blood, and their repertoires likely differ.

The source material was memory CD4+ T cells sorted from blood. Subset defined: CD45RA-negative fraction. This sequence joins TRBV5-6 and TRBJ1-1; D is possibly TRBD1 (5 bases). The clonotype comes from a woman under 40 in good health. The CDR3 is CASSLPQERSLF. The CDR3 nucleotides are TGTGCCAGCAGCTTGCCACAGGAAAGAAGCCTCTTT.